Listed below are T cell receptor beta chains from one sample, sequenced in a study of cytomegalovirus exposure and HLA in healthy donors. Method: immunoSEQ multiplex PCR; TCRdb's copy keeps in-frame clones and lacks some. This repertoire shows 150,000 or so clones, 50% to 75% found once; its top ten account for about 2.9%. Sequences were obtained from PBMCs. All receptors derive from a woman between 25 and 40 years old in good health and CMV-seropositive. CDR3s include the opening cysteine and the closing phenylalanine or tryptophan. The D gene is left open where the match is weak. Clone sizes are given selectively: once, few, many, or a class where the clone is expanded.

J gene | D gene | V gene | clone size | CDR3 protein | CDR3 DNA
TRBJ1-2 | - | TRBV5-1 | - | CASRRYGSDYGYTF | TGCGCCAGCAGGCGATACGGGTCGGATTATGGCTACACCTTC
TRBJ1-6 | - | TRBV19 | - | CASSLQGNSPLHF | TGTGCCAGTAGCCTTCAGGGAAATTCACCCCTCCACTTT
TRBJ2-2 | - | TRBV6-6 | few | CASSYSASNTGELFF | TGTGCCAGCAGTTACTCGGCCTCGAACACCGGGGAGCTGTTTTTT
TRBJ1-2 | - | TRBV5-8 | - | CASSLGARGILYGYTF | TGTGCCAGCAGCTTGGGAGCCAGGGGAATTCTCTATGGCTACACCTTC
TRBJ2-5 | - | TRBV6-5 | - | CASLPRGVGETQYF | TGTGCCAGCCTTCCCAGGGGCGTCGGAGAGACCCAGTACTTC
TRBJ2-7 | TRBD1 | TRBV7-9 | - | CSSRSTGGEQYF | TGTTCCAGCAGATCAACAGGGGGCGAGCAGTACTTC
TRBJ1-1 | TRBD1 | TRBV14 | - | CASSQSRTGATEAFF | TGTGCCAGCAGCCAATCCCGGACAGGGGCCACTGAAGCTTTCTTT
TRBJ2-5 | TRBD1 | TRBV5-8 | few | CASSLMGQGRETQYF | TGTGCCAGCAGCTTGATGGGACAGGGGAGGGAGACCCAGTACTTC
TRBJ2-5 | TRBD2 | TRBV5-1 | - | CASSFAGVETQYF | TGCGCCAGCAGCTTCGCGGGGGTAGAGACCCAGTACTTC
TRBJ2-3 | TRBD1 | TRBV7-2 | - | CASSLGQGASDTQYF | TGTGCCAGCAGCTTAGGTCAGGGGGCGTCAGATACGCAGTATTTT
TRBJ2-6 | - | TRBV7-9 | once | CASSLGFGSGANVLTF | TGTGCCAGCAGCTTAGGATTCGGGTCTGGGGCCAACGTCCTGACTTTC
TRBJ2-2 | - | TRBV11-2 | few | CASSLGIRGTGELFF | TGTGCCAGCAGCTTAGGTATAAGGGGCACCGGGGAGCTGTTTTTT
TRBJ1-5 | - | TRBV6-5 | - | CASSILGGDQPQHF | TGTGCCAGCAGTATCCTCGGGGGGGATCAGCCCCAGCATTTT
TRBJ1-1 | - | TRBV13 | - | CASSLQGRAFF | TGTGCCAGCAGCCTACAGGGAAGGGCTTTCTTT
TRBJ1-1 | - | TRBV27 | once | CASRNRDRPAFF | TGTGCCAGCAGAAACAGGGATCGACCAGCTTTCTTT
TRBJ1-3 | - | TRBV11-3 | - | CASSQGGLSGNTIYF | TGTGCCAGCAGCCAAGGAGGGCTCTCTGGAAACACCATATATTTT
TRBJ2-3 | - | TRBV5-4 | few | CASSSAALSTDTQYF | TGTGCCAGCAGCTCAGCGGCGCTCAGCACAGATACGCAGTATTTT
TRBJ1-2 | TRBD1 | TRBV7-9 | - | CASSLSGTAYGYTF | TGTGCCAGCAGCTTATCCGGGACAGCCTATGGCTACACCTTC
TRBJ2-1 | TRBD2 | TRBV11-1 | once | CASSSSGGFYNEQFF | TGTGCCAGCAGCTCGAGCGGGGGCTTCTACAATGAGCAGTTCTTC
TRBJ1-2 | - | TRBV6-5 | - | CASSYGQGARGYTF | TGTGCCAGCAGTTACGGCCAGGGTGCGCGAGGCTACACCTTC
TRBJ1-5 | - | TRBV6-6 | - | CASSRRGEPQHF | TGTGCCAGCAGCCGACGAGGCGAGCCCCAGCATTTT
TRBJ1-4 | - | TRBV11-2 | - | CASRVPPEQKLFF | TGTGCCAGCAGAGTCCCCCCGGAGCAAAAACTGTTTTTT
TRBJ2-2 | TRBD2 | TRBV27 | few | CASRVAGVGGGELFF | TGTGCCAGCAGGGTAGCGGGAGTGGGGGGCGGGGAGCTGTTTTTT
TRBJ1-5 | - | TRBV27 | - | CASSLFGMGGNQPQHF | TGTGCCAGCAGTTTATTCGGGATGGGAGGCAATCAGCCCCAGCATTTT
TRBJ1-2 | - | TRBV29-1 | - | CSVEDQSQAHGYTF | TGCAGCGTTGAAGATCAGTCACAGGCTCATGGCTACACCTTC
TRBJ1-2 | - | TRBV20-1 | - | CSATGHGGYTF | TGCAGTGCTACGGGTCACGGGGGCTACACCTTC
TRBJ1-2 | - | TRBV7-2 | few | CASSLRVDSNYGYTF | TGTGCCAGCAGCCTAAGAGTGGACTCGAACTATGGCTACACCTTC
TRBJ1-3 | - | TRBV18 | - | CASSPRDFSSGNTIYF | TGTGCCAGCTCACCCAGGGATTTCAGCTCTGGAAACACCATATATTTT
TRBJ1-4 | - | TRBV27 | - | CASSLRPTANEKLFF | TGTGCCAGCAGTTTAAGGCCGACTGCTAATGAAAAACTGTTTTTT
TRBJ2-1 | TRBD2 | TRBV5-6 | once | CASRTFSGNEQFF | TGTGCCAGCAGAACGTTTAGCGGGAATGAGCAGTTCTTC
TRBJ2-3 | TRBD2 | TRBV6-4 | many | CASSDVGGSGTDTQYF | TGTGCCAGCAGTGACGTTGGCGGGAGCGGCACAGATACGCAGTATTTT
TRBJ2-1 | - | TRBV2 | - | CASAIGGSYNEQFF | TGTGCCAGCGCCATCGGGGGATCCTACAATGAGCAGTTCTTC
TRBJ2-7 | - | TRBV1 | - | CTSSQVKGSSHNEQYF | TGCACCAGCAGCCAAGTAAAAGGTAGCTCACACAACGAGCAGTACTTC
TRBJ1-4 | - | TRBV6-1 | - | CASSVSSQGRALEKLFF | TGTGCCAGCAGTGTGAGCTCCCAGGGCCGAGCACTAGAAAAACTGTTTTTT
TRBJ2-1 | TRBD2 | TRBV2 | - | CASTRYPSGDNEQFF | TGTGCCAGCACCCGGTACCCTAGCGGGGACAATGAGCAGTTCTTC
TRBJ2-1 | TRBD2 | TRBV14 | few | CASSGYHRRGFMLSYNEQFF | TGTGCCAGCAGCGGGTACCATAGGCGGGGGTTTATGTTATCCTACAATGAGCAGTTCTTC
TRBJ2-5 | TRBD2 | TRBV10-3 | - | CAIRPTSGGETQYF | TGTGCCATCAGACCGACTAGCGGGGGGGAGACCCAGTACTTC
TRBJ2-2 | - | TRBV5-1 | - | CASSLSQTNTGELFF | TGCGCCAGCAGCTTAAGTCAGACGAACACCGGGGAGCTGTTTTTT
TRBJ1-2 | TRBD1 | TRBV7-2 | - | CASSLVSQGGYTF | TGTGCCAGCAGCTTAGTTTCACAGGGGGGCTACACCTTC
TRBJ2-7 | - | TRBV15 | - | CATSRERGQGEQYF | TGTGCCACCAGCAGAGAGCGGGGCCAAGGAGAGCAGTACTTC
TRBJ2-4 | - | TRBV10-3 | - | CAISEETGYAKNIQYF | TGTGCCATCAGTGAGGAAACAGGTTATGCCAAAAACATTCAGTACTTC
TRBJ2-7 | TRBD1 | TRBV19 | few | CASRPDRGYEQYF | TGTGCCAGTAGACCGGACAGGGGCTACGAGCAGTACTTC